These 21 T cell receptor beta chains were all obtained from the same sample, sequenced in a study of T cells in Graves' hyperthyroidism and ophthalmopathy. Amplified TCR beta CDR3 regions derived from RNA transcripts. HTBI primers were the set used in a first-round RT-PCR of the TCR CDR3. TCRdb reanalysed the multiplex PCR reads using MiXCR and keeps one entry per CDR3 protein. Seen here are hundreds of thousands of distinct CDR3 sequences, about 43% observed once, and the top ten hold about 7.9%. Sequenced material: peripheral blood or thyroid tissue (not recorded which). Receptors were obtained from a woman between 18 and 30 years old with Graves' hyperthyroidism.

The chain uses TRBV7-9 and TRBJ2-3; possibly TRBD1 or TRBD2 for D (6 bases each). CDR3 length: 17 residues. Germline V gene data show CDR1 as SEHNR and CDR2 as FQNEAQ (reference sequence). V lost 6 bases and J 1 base, leaving 20 bases between the germline ends. The CDR3, as DNA: TGTGCCAGCAGTGTAGGGTTAGGGGGAGGACGCACAGATACGCAGTATTTT. Protein sequence: CASSVGLGGGRTDTQYF.

CDR3 in DNA: TGTGCCATCAGTGGGGGGCAGTTTTTT. Its protein product is CAISGGQFF. The J gene is TRBJ2-2, the V gene TRBV10-3; perhaps TRBD1 as D (6 bases). CDR1 and CDR2 from the germline V gene are ENHRY and SYGVKD. The CDR3 spans 9 residues. V was pared by 4 bases and J by 16 bases, with 7 bases between.

This clonotype came up many times. The J gene is TRBJ1-3, the V gene TRBV29-1; 8 bases fit TRBD1. The CDR3 extends over 12 amino acids. The J segment lost 4 bases and the V segment lost 7 bases, leaving 3 bases of the junction unmatched. From germline, CDR1 is SQVTM and CDR2 ANQGSEA. CDR3 DNA: TGCAGCGCCGGGACAGGCGGAAACACCATATATTTT. Amino acid sequence: CSAGTGGNTIYF.

The V gene is TRBV29-1, the J gene TRBJ2-6; the D is unclear. V gave up 0 bases and J gave up 4 bases, with 4 bases separating them. Germline V gene data show CDR1 as SQVTM and CDR2 as ANQGSEA. The CDR3 runs 13 residues. CDR3 amino acids: CSVEEGGANVLTF. The CDR3, as DNA: TGCAGCGTTGAAGAAGGCGGGGCCAACGTCCTGACTTTC.

As for this clonotype: A much larger clone differs by one base, so this may be a read error. The chain recombines TRBV29-1 with TRBJ2-7; TRBD2 matches at 7 bases. With 1 base clipped from V and 2 bases from J, the junction kept 8 bases outside the gene matches. CDR1 is SQVTM and CDR2 is ANQGSEA in the germline V gene. There are 15 residues in the CDR3. The CDR3 region is CSVEVSWAGAYEQYF. The CDR3 DNA follows: TGCAGCGTTGAAGTCTCGTGGGCGGGGGCCTACGAGCAGTACTTC.

This clonotype came up a few times. The chain uses TRBV5-6 and TRBJ1-6; TRBD1 matches at 7 bases. Looked up from germline, CDR1 is SGHDT and CDR2 is YYEEEE. Losses at the gene ends were 3 bases for V and 7 bases for J; bases not matched to a gene: 7. The CDR3 spans 15 residues. The chain's CDR3 is CASSYRGAGNSPLHF. CDR3 coding DNA: TGTGCCAGCAGCTACAGGGGAGCAGGGAATTCACCCCTCCACTTT.

The V call is TRBV7-9, the J call TRBJ2-7, with D uncertain. Germline assignment: CDR1 SEHNR and CDR2 FQNEAQ (reference sequence). V lost 2 bases to trimming and J lost 6 bases, with 11 bases between them. The CDR3 extends over 13 amino acids. In DNA, the CDR3 is TGTGCCAGCAGCTTACCCATAGGATTCGAGCAGTACTTC. Translated, it gives CASSLPIGFEQYF.

As to this clonotype: This may be a read error: a much more frequent sequence differs by one nucleotide. V is TRBV7-9 and J is TRBJ1-1, with TRBD1 matching 8 bases. The germline V gene has CDR1 SEHNR and CDR2 FQNEAQ (reference sequence). This CDR3 region has 15 residues. V shed 5 bases, J shed 10 bases, and the junction held 15 bases outside the gene matches. The CDR3 here is CASSIEGQGGNGAFF. CDR3 bases: TGTGCCAGCAGCATAGAAGGACAGGGTGGGAATGGAGCTTTCTTT.

This chain joins TRBV25-1 and TRBJ1-2; 8 nucleotides match TRBD1. The germline V gene has CDR1 MGHDK and CDR2 SYGVNS. V lost 5 bases to trimming and J lost 5 bases; unmatched junction nucleotides: 7. The CDR3 extends over 14 amino acids. The CDR3 here is CASSTSGGRYGYTF. CDR3 in DNA: TGTGCCAGCAGTACCTCAGGGGGCCGGTATGGCTACACCTTC.

This chain uses TRBV6-2 or TRBV6-3 with TRBJ2-2; the D call may be TRBD1 or TRBD2 (5 bases each). The CDR3 contains 13 residues. The germline V and J ends were trimmed by 4 bases and 7 bases, with 10 bases remaining between them. The germline V gene has CDR1 MNHEY and CDR2 SVGEGT. The CDR3 is CASSSRGVGELFF. The CDR3 coding sequence is TGTGCCAGCAGTTCTAGGGGAGTCGGGGAGCTGTTTTTT.

The rearrangement joins TRBV2 to TRBJ1-1, with D perhaps TRBD1 (5 bases). The CDR3 is 14 amino acids. In germline, CDR1 is SNHLY, CDR2 FYNNEI. Trimming removed 5 bases at V and 5 bases at J, with 15 bases between. Written as DNA, the CDR3 is TGTGCCAGCAGTTACCTGGCAGGGAGGACTGAAGCTTTCTTT. Translating it yields CASSYLAGRTEAFF.

This clonotype was detected ten times or more. The gene calls are TRBV6-5 and TRBJ1-1; 7 bases line up with TRBD1. The germline CDR1 and CDR2 sequences are MNHEY and SVGAGI. The CDR3 is made up of 13 amino acids. The V segment lost 7 bases and the J segment 10 bases; nucleotides outside the gene matches: 12. In DNA, the CDR3 is TGTGCCAGCATCGGCGGAAGGGGGCGACGAGCTTTCTTT. It specifies CASIGGRGRRAFF.

V usage is TRBV19 and J usage is TRBJ1-2, with 8 bases aligning to TRBD1. The CDR3 is 15 residues long. Germline V CDR1 and CDR2: LNHDA, SQIVND (reference sequence). The junction had 8 bases not matched to a gene; V was cut back by 5 bases and J by 3 bases. CDR3 bases: TGTGCCAGTAGTGCCAGCAGGGGGCTATACTATGGCTACACCTTC. Its protein is CASSASRGLYYGYTF.

This rearrangement joins TRBV7-2 to TRBJ1-5; D is unresolved. V shed 5 bases and J shed 1 base, with 12 bases lying between them. CDR1 and CDR2 from the germline V gene are SGHTA and FQGNSA. This CDR3 has 15 amino acids. CDR3 region: CASSQVYKSNQPQHF. In DNA, the CDR3 is TGTGCCAGCAGCCAAGTTTACAAAAGCAATCAGCCCCAGCATTTT.

This clonotype has a count of ten or more. The J gene is TRBJ1-5, the V gene TRBV24-1, with a tentative D call TRBD1 (6 bases). V was clipped by 4 bases and J by 2 bases, with 11 bases between them. Germline values: CDR1 KGHDR, CDR2 SFDVKD. This CDR3 is 15 amino acids long. The CDR3 sequence: CATSDPSGGNQPQHF. The DNA for the CDR3 is TGTGCCACCAGTGACCCGTCAGGGGGCAATCAGCCCCAGCATTTT.

The J gene is TRBJ2-7, the V gene TRBV7-9; 7 nucleotides line up with TRBD2. CDR1 and CDR2 from the germline V gene are SEHNR and FQNEAQ (reference sequence). With 5 bases clipped from V and 6 bases from J, the junction kept 10 bases outside the gene matches. The CDR3 runs to 14 residues. Written as DNA, the CDR3 is TGTGCCAGCAGCGAGATGGGGAGGGCGCTCGAGCAGTACTTC. This sequence encodes CASSEMGRALEQYF.

The rearrangement links TRBV11-3 to TRBJ2-5; weak D call: TRBD2 (5 bases). The CDR3 runs 13 residues. Germline V gene lookup returns CDR1 SGHNT and CDR2 YENEEA. V was shortened by 5 bases and J by 1 base, with 8 bases between the two germline ends. This CDR3 is CASSDGLQETQYF. The CDR3 DNA sequence: TGTGCCAGCAGCGACGGACTCCAAGAGACCCAGTACTTC.

A few counts support this clonotype. V and J are TRBV7-2 and TRBJ2-5; perhaps D is TRBD1 or TRBD2 (5 bases each). The V end was cut by 0 bases, the J end by 2 bases, with 10 bases between. Germline V gives CDR1 SGHTA, CDR2 FQGNSA. The CDR3 is made up of 15 amino acids. The CDR3 bases are TGTGCCAGCAGCTTAGCAGGGACGGTTCAAGAGACCCAGTACTTC. Amino acids: CASSLAGTVQETQYF.

In this sample, this clonotype turned up many times. This sequence joins TRBV15 and TRBJ1-5; D not certain. V was shortened by 2 bases and J by 0 bases, with 11 bases between the two germline ends. The germline V gene encodes CDR1 LNHNV and CDR2 YYDKDF (reference sequence). CDR3 length: 16 residues. CDR3 in amino acids: CATSRTHVNSNQPQHF. The CDR3 coding sequence is TGTGCCACCAGCAGAACACACGTAAATAGCAATCAGCCCCAGCATTTT.

The chain recombines TRBV15 with TRBJ2-7; 8 bases align to TRBD1. The V segment lost 5 bases and the J segment 5 bases; nucleotides outside the gene matches: 11. Germline lookup yields CDR1 LNHNV and CDR2 YYDKDF (reference sequence). CDR3 length equals 15 residues. The CDR3 bases are TGTGCCACCAGCCGGATAGGACAGGGTTTCGACGAGCAGTACTTC. It yields the protein CATSRIGQGFDEQYF. Looking up the rest from reference TRBV15 and TRBJ2-7 gives the full variable domain: DAMVIQNPRYQVTQFGKPVTLSCSQTLNHNVMYWYQQKSSQAPKLLFHYYDKDFNNEADTPDNFQSRRPNTSFCFLDIRSPGLGDTAMYLCATSRIGQGFDEQYFGPGTRLTVT.

The V and J genes are TRBV14 and TRBJ2-7; D is unclear. Germline V gene sequence: CDR1 SGHDN, CDR2 FVKESK. CDR3 length: 16 amino acids. Trimming cost V 1 base and J 3 bases, with 16 bases left between them. The CDR3 protein is CASSQVGTIYNYEQYF. In nucleotides, the CDR3 is TGTGCCAGCAGCCAAGTGGGCACAATCTACAACTACGAGCAGTACTTC.